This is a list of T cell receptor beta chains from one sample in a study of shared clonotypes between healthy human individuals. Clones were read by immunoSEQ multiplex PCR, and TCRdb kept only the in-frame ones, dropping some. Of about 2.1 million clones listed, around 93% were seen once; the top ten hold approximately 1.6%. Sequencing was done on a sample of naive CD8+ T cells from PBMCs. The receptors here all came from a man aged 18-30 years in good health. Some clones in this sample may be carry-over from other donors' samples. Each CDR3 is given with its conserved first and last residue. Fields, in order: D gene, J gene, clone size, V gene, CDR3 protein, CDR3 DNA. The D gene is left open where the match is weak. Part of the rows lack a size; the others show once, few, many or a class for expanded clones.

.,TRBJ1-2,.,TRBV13,CASSQVRTGGYTF,TGTGCCAGCAGCCAGGTCAGGACTGGGGGCTACACCTTC
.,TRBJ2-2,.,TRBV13,CASSLDPYGRTGELFF,TGTGCCAGCAGCTTAGACCCTTACGGGCGTACCGGGGAGCTGTTTTTT
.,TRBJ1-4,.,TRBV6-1,CASSGDGLLREKLFF,TGTGCCAGCAGTGGGGACGGCCTTTTAAGGGAAAAACTGTTTTTT
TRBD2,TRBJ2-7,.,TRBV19,CASTKASGRNEQYF,TGTGCCAGTACTAAGGCTAGCGGGAGGAACGAGCAGTACTTC
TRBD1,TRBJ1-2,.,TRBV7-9,CASISKGAPLGYTF,TGTGCCAGCATTTCCAAGGGGGCCCCGTTGGGCTACACCTTC
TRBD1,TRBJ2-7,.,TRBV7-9,CASSFGQGAIDEQYF,TGTGCCAGCAGCTTTGGACAGGGGGCTATCGACGAGCAGTACTTC
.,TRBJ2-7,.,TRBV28,CASTETWGEQYF,TGTGCCAGCACCGAAACGTGGGGGGAGCAGTACTTC
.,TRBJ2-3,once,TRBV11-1,CASSLGAVLWADTQYF,TGTGCCAGCAGCTTAGGAGCGGTCCTTTGGGCAGATACGCAGTATTTT
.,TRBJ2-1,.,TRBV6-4,CASSGEGNNYNEQFF,TGTGCCAGCAGTGGCGAGGGGAATAACTACAATGAGCAGTTCTTC
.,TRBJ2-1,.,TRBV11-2,CASSSGLGRDVSYNEQFF,TGTGCCAGCAGCAGTGGGTTGGGGCGGGACGTATCCTACAATGAGCAGTTCTTC
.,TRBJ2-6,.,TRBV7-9,CASSYGASSGANVLTF,TGTGCCAGCAGCTACGGGGCCTCCTCTGGGGCCAACGTCCTGACTTTC
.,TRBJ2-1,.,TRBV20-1,CSATPAGEQFF,TGCAGTGCTACCCCAGCCGGTGAGCAGTTCTTC
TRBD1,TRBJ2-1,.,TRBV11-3,CASSFGTGNEQFF,TGTGCCAGCAGCTTCGGGACAGGGAATGAGCAGTTCTTC
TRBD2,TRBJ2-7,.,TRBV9,CASSVGAGAYEQYF,TGTGCCAGCAGCGTAGGAGCGGGGGCCTACGAGCAGTACTTC
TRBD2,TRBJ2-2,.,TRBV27,CASSLLQTSGNTGELFF,TGTGCCAGCAGTTTGCTACAGACTAGCGGAAACACCGGGGAGCTGTTTTTT
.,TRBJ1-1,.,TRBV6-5,CASSYRGSEAFF,TGTGCCAGCAGTTATCGGGGAAGTGAAGCTTTCTTT
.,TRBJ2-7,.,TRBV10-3,CAISGGSSYEQYF,TGTGCCATCAGTGGGGGGAGCTCCTACGAGCAGTACTTC
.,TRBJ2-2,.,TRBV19,CASSIDRAAGELFF,TGTGCCAGTAGTATAGACAGGGCGGCCGGGGAGCTGTTTTTT
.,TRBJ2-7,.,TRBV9,CASSVDYQSSYEQYF,TGTGCCAGCAGCGTAGACTACCAGAGCTCCTACGAGCAGTACTTC
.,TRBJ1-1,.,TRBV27,CASSRIRDSLGTEAFF,TGTGCCAGCAGCCGAATCCGGGACTCCCTTGGCACTGAAGCTTTCTTT
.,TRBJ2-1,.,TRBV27,CASSLDNEAPYNEQFF,TGTGCCAGCAGTTTGGATAATGAAGCCCCCTACAATGAGCAGTTCTTC
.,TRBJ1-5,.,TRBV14,CASSQENQPQHF,TGTGCCAGCAGCCAAGAAAATCAGCCCCAGCATTTT
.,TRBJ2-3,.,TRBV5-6,CASSLLRSKLLTDTQYF,TGTGCCAGCAGCTTGTTGAGGTCCAAACTACTCACAGATACGCAGTATTTT
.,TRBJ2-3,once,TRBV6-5,CASSYSSRDTDTQYF,TGTGCCAGCAGTTACTCATCCAGGGACACAGATACGCAGTATTTT
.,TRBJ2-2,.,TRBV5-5,CASSLYQGGHLTGELFF,TGTGCCAGCAGCCTCTACCAGGGGGGGCACCTCACCGGGGAGCTGTTTTTT
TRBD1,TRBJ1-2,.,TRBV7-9,CASSFGTVTNYGYTF,TGTGCCAGCAGCTTCGGGACAGTTACTAACTATGGCTACACCTTC
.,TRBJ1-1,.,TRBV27,CASSSIKGRGLFAEAFF,TGTGCCAGCAGTTCTATAAAAGGGCGGGGGTTATTCGCTGAAGCTTTCTTT